Sequencing of this T cell receptor (beta chain) was carried out in a study of blood T cells in healthy people across ages. Trimming took 7 bases from V and 6 from J; bases not matched to a gene: 12. Germline CDR1 MNHEY, CDR2 SVGEGT. CDR3 size: 15 residues. General study findings and limits: Higher diversity, along with more naive CD4+ cells, distinguished long-lived donors from aged donors.

Turning to this clonotype: Its antigen is as yet unknown.

Through a sample-barcoded 5' primer and a J-beta primer mix, a second PCR was run for roughly 7 to 11 cycles. TCRdb reanalysed the 5' RACE reads using MiXCR and keeps one entry per CDR3 protein. The table lists roughly 700,000 distinct CDR3 sequences, about 52% of them singletons. This TCR derives from an older woman in good health. The rearrangement links TRBV6-2 or TRBV6-3 to TRBJ2-1; 7 bases are shared with TRBD2. Sequences were obtained from blood. CDR3 sequence (DNA): TGTGCCAGCACCGCACGGGGGGAGTCCAGCAATGAGCAGTTCTTC. This sequence encodes CASTARGESSNEQFF.